The 13 T cell receptor beta chains below all came from one sample that was sequenced in a study of cytotoxic CD8 clonotypes in ibrutinib-treated CLL. Using immunoSEQ multiplex PCR, the repertoire was profiled, and TCRdb retains in-frame clones only, with some absent. The sample consists of over 75,000 clones, 70% to 80% of them appearing once. This material consisted of PBMCs, taken after 12 months of ibrutinib treatment. These receptors originate from a human donor with chronic lymphocytic leukemia.

The chain is built from TRBV7-9 and TRBJ2-7; unclear D gene. CDR3 size: 12 residues. The V gene lost 5 bases and the J gene lost 3 bases, with 8 bases spanning the gap. CDR1 is SEHNR, CDR2 FQNEAQ, per germline (reference sequence). This CDR3 reads CASSRADYEQYF. In DNA, the CDR3 is TGTGCCAGCAGCCGGGCCGACTACGAGCAGTACTTC.

The V and J genes are TRBV7-9 and TRBJ1-1, with TRBD1 identical over 7 bases. CDR1 is SEHNR, CDR2 FQNEAQ, per germline (reference sequence). The CDR3 is made up of 14 amino acids. After removal of 1 base from V and 5 bases from J, the junction contained 4 bases not matched to a gene. In nucleotides, the CDR3 is TGTGCCAGCAGCTTAGGAGGGGGCTCTACTGAAGCTTTCTTT. Residues: CASSLGGGSTEAFF.

CDR3 protein: CASSQAIGGTLHGYTF. In nucleotides, the CDR3 is TGCGCCAGCAGCCAGGCCATAGGGGGGACACTACATGGCTACACCTTC. V gene TRBV4-1 combines with J gene TRBJ1-2, with D possibly being TRBD1 (6 bases). Trimming removed 3 bases at V and 6 bases at J, with 20 bases between. This CDR3 comprises 16 residues. Germline V gene sequence: CDR1 MGHRA, CDR2 YSYEKL.

The chain recombines TRBV2 with TRBJ2-5; 11 bases align to TRBD2. Matching the DNA end better, TRBJ2-7 makes the J call doubtful. Germline CDR1 reads SNHLY; CDR2 reads FYNNEI. The CDR3 extends over 18 amino acids. In DNA form, the CDR3 reads TGTGCCAGCAGTGGTATAGCGGGGGGGATACGCAACTCCTACGAGCAGTACTTC. It yields the protein CASSGIAGGIRNSYEQYF.

The chain uses TRBV29-1 and TRBJ2-5; a weak D match, TRBD2 (6 bases). V was pared by 4 bases and J by 0 bases, with 15 bases between. Germline CDR1 reads SQVTM; CDR2 reads ANQGSEA. The CDR3 has 15 residues. This chain's CDR3 is CSVAPGLRNQETQYF. In nucleotides, the CDR3 is TGCAGCGTTGCCCCGGGACTGCGAAACCAAGAGACCCAGTACTTC.

The chain joins TRBV6-1 to TRBJ1-2; no firm D call. CDR1 MNHNS and CDR2 SASEGT come from the germline V gene. The CDR3 sequence is 15 residues long. Trimming took 3 bases from V and 3 from J, leaving 14 bases between them. CDR3 sequence reads: CASSEVGRVYYGYTF. Here the CDR3 DNA reads TGTGCCAGCAGTGAGGTCGGCAGAGTGTACTATGGCTACACCTTC.

The chain carries TRBV6-1 and TRBJ1-1; TRBD1 agrees at 7 bases. V trimming: 1 base; J trimming: 5 bases; junction bases outside the gene matches: 10. The CDR3 sequence is 16 residues long. Germline lookup yields CDR1 MNHNS and CDR2 SASEGT. This chain's CDR3 is CASSEGPTGAFTEAFF. The CDR3 nucleotides read TGTGCCAGCAGTGAAGGTCCCACAGGGGCGTTTACTGAAGCTTTCTTT.

This chain joins TRBV30 and TRBJ1-1, with unresolved D. Germline loops: CDR1 GTSNPN, CDR2 SVGIG (reference sequence). CDR3 length equals 13 residues. Trimming shortened V by 3 bases and J by 1 base, and 9 bases separated the two germline ends. The CDR3: CAWRPPGNTEAFF. In nucleotides, the CDR3 is TGTGCCTGGAGACCCCCAGGGAACACTGAAGCTTTCTTT.

CDR3 DNA: TGTGCCAGCAGCTTAGAACTAGGACGGGATTCACCCCTCCACTTT. Its translation is CASSLELGRDSPLHF. The chain uses TRBV7-2 and TRBJ1-6; D is unresolved. The CDR3 sequence is 15 residues long. V shed 1 base and J shed 8 bases, with 12 bases lying between them. Germline V gene data show CDR1 as SGHTA and CDR2 as FQGNSA.

This clone was seen a few times. This chain links TRBV28 with TRBJ1-6, with unresolved D. The germline V gene encodes CDR1 MDHEN and CDR2 SYDVKM. Trimming pared 1 base from V and 10 bases from J, leaving 11 bases between. The CDR3 is made up of 14 amino acids. In DNA, the CDR3 is TGTGCCAGCAGTTTATCGGCCGTCGGGTCACCCCTCCACTTT. It encodes CASSLSAVGSPLHF.

J is TRBJ2-1 and V is TRBV30; D is unresolved. The germline V gene has CDR1 GTSNPN and CDR2 SVGIG (reference sequence). CDR3 length equals 15 residues. The ends were cut back, 4 bases at V and 6 bases at J, with 19 bases in the middle. In DNA form, the CDR3 reads TGTGCCTGGATTAGTCAGGCCGGGTTATTCAATGAGCAGTTCTTC. This codes for CAWISQAGLFNEQFF.

The chain couples TRBV30 to TRBJ2-3; TRBD2 matches 10 bases. This CDR3 has 13 amino acids. The V gene's germline CDR1 is GTSNPN and CDR2 SVGIG (reference sequence). V was clipped by 5 bases and J by 3 bases; unmatched bases: 2. CDR3 sequence reads: CAWRLAGTDTQYF. The CDR3 DNA sequence: TGTGCCTGGCGACTAGCGGGTACAGATACGCAGTATTTT.

The CDR3 bases are TGTGCCTGGAGTTCCGGGACGCTTACCCAAGAGACCCAGTACTTC. Translation: CAWSSGTLTQETQYF. The rearrangement links TRBV30 to TRBJ2-5, with D possibly being TRBD1 or TRBD2 (5 bases each). This CDR3 has 15 amino acids. V gave up 2 bases and J gave up 1 base, with 14 bases separating them. Germline V lookup: CDR1 GTSNPN, CDR2 SVGIG (reference sequence).